The text below deals with one T cell receptor (beta chain). Antigen: not known. Looked up from germline, CDR1 is LGHNA and CDR2 is YSLEER. Deletions cut 4 bases from V and 0 bases from J, with 15 bases between. The CDR3 is 17 amino acids. The sample belongs to a study of T cell responses to AZD1222 COVID-19 vaccine. Profiling relied on immunoSEQ multiplex PCR, and the TCRdb table lists in-frame clones only, not all of them. The data contain 150,000 or so clones, approximately 90% of them singletons. Study-level results: Clonal diversity may have been underestimated, and the donors were mostly white British, with more females than males.

The TCR originated in an adult in good health. Sequenced here: peripheral blood, sampled on day 0 of AZD1222 vaccination. This rearrangement joins TRBV4-3 to TRBJ2-2, with D tentatively TRBD1 or TRBD2 (6 bases each). CDR3 DNA sequence: TGCGCCAGCAGCCTTCATTCGAGGGGGGCGAACACCGGGGAGCTGTTTTTT. As protein: CASSLHSRGANTGELFF.